This record looks at one T cell receptor (beta chain) sequence and its context. Its cognate antigen is unknown. These data come from a study of Ad26.COV2.S vaccination and SARS-CoV-2 variants. The CDR3 covers 11 residues. Trimming stripped 2 bases from V and 12 bases from J, with 10 bases between. In germline, CDR1 is SGHRS, CDR2 YFSETQ. Treatment reported: about 20 received Ad26.COV2.S at low or high dose, single or two shots; roughly five received placebo; per-sample allocation not given. Specimen acquisition occurred on day 63 following the initial vaccine or placebo injection. This vaccine is an Ad26 vector that expresses the Wuhan-strain SARS-CoV-2 spike. Overall study findings and caveats: Across vaccine and placebo recipients, the breadth of non-spike TCRs was similar. Spike-specific TCR breadth was greater after Ad26.COV2.S than placebo. Quantification of TCR breadth and depth may have yielded underestimates of total T cell responses.

Here immunoSEQ multiplex PCR was the method, and the copy in TCRdb shows in-frame clones only, minus some. The data hold roughly 350,000 clones, with roughly 84% observed a single time. Sequences were derived from peripheral blood, sampled in a trial of Ad26.COV2.S vaccine versus placebo. This TCR derives from a person between 18 and 65 years old who received the Ad26.COV2.S COVID-19 vaccine or a placebo. V usage is TRBV5-1 and J usage is TRBJ2-3, with D unclear. CDR3 DNA: TGCGCCAGCAGCTTATCCCAAGTCCAGTATTTT. Its translation: CASSLSQVQYF.